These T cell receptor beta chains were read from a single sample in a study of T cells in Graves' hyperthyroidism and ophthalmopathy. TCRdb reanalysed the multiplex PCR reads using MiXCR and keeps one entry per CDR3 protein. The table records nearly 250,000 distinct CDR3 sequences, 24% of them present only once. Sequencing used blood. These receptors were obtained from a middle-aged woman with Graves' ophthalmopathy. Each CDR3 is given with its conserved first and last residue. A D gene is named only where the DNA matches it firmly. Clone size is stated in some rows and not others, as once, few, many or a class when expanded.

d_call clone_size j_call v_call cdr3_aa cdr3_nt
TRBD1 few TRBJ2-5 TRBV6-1 CASSPQGAGETQYF TGTGCCAGCAGTCCCCAGGGGGCGGGAGAGACCCAGTACTTC
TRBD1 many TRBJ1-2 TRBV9 CASSDPPQVDRTGYTF TGTGCCAGCAGCGATCCACCCCAAGTGGACAGGACCGGCTACACCTTC
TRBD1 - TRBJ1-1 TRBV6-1 CASPPSGTETNTEAFF TGTGCCAGCCCCCCATCCGGGACAGAAACAAACACTGAAGCTTTCTTT
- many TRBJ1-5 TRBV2 CASSRGIGVNQPQHF TGTGCCAGCAGTCGGGGAATCGGGGTCAATCAGCCCCAGCATTTT
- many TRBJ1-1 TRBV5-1 CASSLNFIGDTEAFF TGCGCCAGCAGCTTGAACTTTATAGGGGACACTGAAGCTTTCTTT
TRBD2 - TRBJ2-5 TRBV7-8 CASTYSSRLAGGGGETQYF TGTGCCAGCACCTACTCTTCGAGACTAGCGGGGGGGGGAGGAGAGACCCAGTACTTC
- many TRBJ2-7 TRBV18 CASSPPVGAENEQYF TGTGCCAGCTCGCCGCCTGTGGGGGCTGAGAACGAGCAGTACTTC
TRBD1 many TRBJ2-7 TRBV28 CASSFRSGTGGYEQYF TGTGCCAGCAGTTTCAGATCCGGGACAGGGGGATACGAGCAGTACTTC
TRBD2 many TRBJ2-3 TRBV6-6 CASRRFRAGEVARSTDTQYF TGTGCCAGCAGGAGGTTTCGAGCGGGAGAGGTGGCCCGGTCCACAGATACGCAGTATTTT
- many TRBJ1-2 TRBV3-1 CASSQLQGNYGYTF TGTGCCAGCAGCCAACTTCAGGGTAACTATGGCTACACCTTC
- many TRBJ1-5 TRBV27 CASSPSFLQPQHF TGTGCCAGCAGTCCTTCCTTTCTACAGCCCCAGCATTTT
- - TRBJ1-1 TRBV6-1 CASIPTGKTEAFF TGTGCCAGCATTCCTACAGGGAAGACTGAAGCTTTCTTT
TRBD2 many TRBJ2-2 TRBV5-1 CASSSEREFGELFF TGCGCCAGCAGCTCGGAGCGGGAGTTCGGGGAGCTGTTTTTT
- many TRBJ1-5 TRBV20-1 CSARGVGNQPQHF TGCAGTGCTAGAGGCGTAGGGAATCAGCCCCAGCATTTT
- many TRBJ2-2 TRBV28 CASSFPGQLANTGELFF TGTGCCAGCAGTTTCCCCGGACAACTCGCGAACACCGGGGAGCTGTTTTTT
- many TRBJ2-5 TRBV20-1 CSQTRRWETQYF TGCAGTCAGACTAGACGTTGGGAGACCCAGTACTTC
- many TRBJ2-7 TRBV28 CASSSSSAMTYEQYF TGTGCCAGCAGTTCATCCAGCGCGATGACCTACGAGCAGTACTTC
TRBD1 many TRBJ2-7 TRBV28 CASSLRDRALLDEQYF TGTGCCAGCAGTCTCCGGGACAGGGCACTTTTGGACGAGCAGTACTTC
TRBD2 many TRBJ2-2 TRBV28 CASSLRRESFTGELFF TGTGCCAGCAGTTTAAGGCGGGAGTCGTTCACCGGGGAGCTGTTTTTT
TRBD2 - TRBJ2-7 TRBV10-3 CATRLADYEQYF TGTGCCACTCGACTAGCGGACTACGAGCAGTACTTC
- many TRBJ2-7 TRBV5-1 CASSLGRAYEQYF TGTGCCAGCAGTTTAGGCAGGGCCTACGAGCAGTACTTC
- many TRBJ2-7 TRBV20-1 CSAVGGHAAYEQYF TGCAGTGCCGTAGGTGGGCACGCAGCCTACGAGCAGTACTTC
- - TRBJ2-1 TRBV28 CASSTPDMGLSYEQFF TGTGCCAGCAGTACCCCTGACATGGGTCTCTCCTACGAGCAGTTCTTC
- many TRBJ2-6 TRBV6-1 CASTPQVQGFLTF TGTGCCAGCACCCCTCAAGTACAGGGCTTCCTGACTTTC
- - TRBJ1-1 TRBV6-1 CASRLDGPGIEAFF TGTGCCAGCAGATTGGACGGCCCGGGCATTGAAGCTTTCTTT
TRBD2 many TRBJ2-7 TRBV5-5 CASSLDQYLADSYEQYF TGTGCCAGCAGCTTGGATCAGTATCTAGCGGATTCCTACGAGCAGTACTTC
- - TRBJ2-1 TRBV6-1 CASTPRDQGGNEQFF TGTGCCAGCACCCCCAGGGACCAGGGTGGGAATGAGCAGTTCTTC
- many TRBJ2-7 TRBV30 CAWLGGTYEQYF TGTGCCTGGTTAGGCGGAACCTACGAGCAGTACTTC
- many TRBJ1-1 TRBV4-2 CASSQDRQGNTEAFF TGTGCCAGCAGCCAAGATCGCCAGGGAAACACTGAAGCTTTCTTT
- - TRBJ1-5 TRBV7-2 CASSLQGSQPQPF TGTGCCAGCAGTCTCCAGGGAAGTCAGCCCCAGCCTTTT
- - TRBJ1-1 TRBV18 CASSPNGGGTEAFF TGTGCCAGCTCACCAAACGGGGGCGGCACTGAAGCTTTCTTT
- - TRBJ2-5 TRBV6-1 CASTNGETQYF TGTGCCAGCACCAATGGTGAGACCCAGTACTTC
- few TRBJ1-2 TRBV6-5 CASSYERQGGYTF TGTGCCAGCAGTTACGAAAGGCAAGGCGGCTACACCTTC
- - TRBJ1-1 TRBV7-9 CASSLMSSTEAFF TGTGCCAGCAGCTTAATGAGTTCTACTGAAGCTTTCTTT
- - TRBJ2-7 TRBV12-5 CASGFGGREQYF TGTGCTAGTGGTTTTGGGGGACGCGAGCAGTACTTC
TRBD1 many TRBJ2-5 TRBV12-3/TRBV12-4 CASSAPTGGRETQYF TGTGCCAGCAGTGCCCCCACAGGGGGCAGAGAGACCCAGTACTTC
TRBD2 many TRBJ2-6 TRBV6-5 CASQRGVGANVLTF TGTGCCAGTCAACGGGGGGTGGGGGCCAACGTCCTGACTTTC
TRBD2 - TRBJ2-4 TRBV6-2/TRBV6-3 CASRASGGNHIQYF TGTGCCAGCCGGGCTAGCGGGGGGAATCACATTCAGTACTTC
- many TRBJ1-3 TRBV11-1 CASSPRGDSSGNTIYF TGTGCCAGCAGCCCCCGGGGGGATAGCTCTGGAAACACCATATATTTT
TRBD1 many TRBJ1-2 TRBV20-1 CSAYSGGAGGYTF TGCAGTGCGTACTCAGGGGGCGCAGGGGGCTACACCTTC
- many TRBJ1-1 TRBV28 CASSLVEDGSMNTEAFF TGTGCCAGCAGTTTGGTAGAAGACGGATCCATGAACACTGAAGCTTTCTTT
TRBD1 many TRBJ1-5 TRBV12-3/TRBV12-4 CASSAWTGGVGSNQPQHF TGTGCCAGCAGTGCCTGGACAGGAGGGGTTGGTAGCAATCAGCCCCAGCATTTT
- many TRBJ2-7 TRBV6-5 CASTNYPYGSGYEQYF TGTGCCAGCACTAATTACCCCTACGGGAGCGGCTACGAGCAGTACTTC
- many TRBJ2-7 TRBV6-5 CASRLGIAAYEQYF TGTGCCAGCAGGTTGGGCATAGCTGCCTACGAGCAGTACTTC
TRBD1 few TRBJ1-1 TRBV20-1 CSARGQGATEAFF TGCAGTGCTCGCGGACAGGGGGCGACTGAAGCTTTCTTT
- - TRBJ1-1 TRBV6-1 CASGNVSGREAFF TGTGCCAGCGGGAACGTATCAGGCCGTGAAGCTTTCTTT
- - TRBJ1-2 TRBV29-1 CSVMTNYGYTF TGCAGCGTCATGACAAACTATGGCTACACCTTC
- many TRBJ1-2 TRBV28 CASSPSAFLGRTYGYTF TGTGCCAGCAGTCCCTCGGCGTTCCTAGGCCGGACCTATGGCTACACCTTC
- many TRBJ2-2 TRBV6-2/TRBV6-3 CASTRHTGTGELFF TGTGCCAGCACCCGACATACGGGCACCGGGGAGCTGTTTTTT
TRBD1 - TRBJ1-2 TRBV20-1 CSARRTGGYTF TGCAGTGCTCGAAGGACAGGCGGCTACACCTTC
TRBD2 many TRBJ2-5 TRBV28 CASSLPTSGYPETQYF TGTGCCAGCAGTTTGCCGACTAGCGGTTACCCAGAGACCCAGTACTTC
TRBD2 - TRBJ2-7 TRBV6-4 CASSRTGTSVYEQYF TGTGCCAGCAGTAGAACCGGGACTAGCGTGTACGAGCAGTACTTC
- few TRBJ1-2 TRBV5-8 CASSVSRDAKRTF TGTGCCAGCAGCGTAAGCCGGGACGCGAAGCGCACCTTC
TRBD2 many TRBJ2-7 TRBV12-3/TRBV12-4 CASSTRRTSGRYHEQYF TGTGCCAGCAGTACCCGCCGGACTAGCGGGAGGTACCACGAGCAGTACTTC